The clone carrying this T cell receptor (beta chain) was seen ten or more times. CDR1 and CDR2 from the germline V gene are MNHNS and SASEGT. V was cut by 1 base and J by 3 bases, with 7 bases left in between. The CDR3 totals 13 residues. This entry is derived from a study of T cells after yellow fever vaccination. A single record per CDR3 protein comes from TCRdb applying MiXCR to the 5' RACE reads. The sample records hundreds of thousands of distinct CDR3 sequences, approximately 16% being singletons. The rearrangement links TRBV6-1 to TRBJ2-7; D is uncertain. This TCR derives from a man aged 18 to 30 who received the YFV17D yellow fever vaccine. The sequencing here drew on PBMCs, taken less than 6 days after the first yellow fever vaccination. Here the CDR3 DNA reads TGTGCCAGCAGTGAAGTCAACCTCTACGAGCAGTACTTC. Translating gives CASSEVNLYEQYF.